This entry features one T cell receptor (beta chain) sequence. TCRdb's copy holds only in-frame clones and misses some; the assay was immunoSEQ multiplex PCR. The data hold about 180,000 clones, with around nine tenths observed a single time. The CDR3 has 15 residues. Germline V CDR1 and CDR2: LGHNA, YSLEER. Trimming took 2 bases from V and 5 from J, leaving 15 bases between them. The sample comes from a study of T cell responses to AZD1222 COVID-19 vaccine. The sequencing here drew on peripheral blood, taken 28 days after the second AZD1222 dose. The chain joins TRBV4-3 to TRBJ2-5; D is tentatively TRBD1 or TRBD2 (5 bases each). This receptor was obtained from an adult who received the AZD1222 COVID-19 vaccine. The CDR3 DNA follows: TGCGCCAGCAGCCAATCATTTGGGGGAACGGAGACCCAGTACTTC. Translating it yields CASSQSFGGTETQYF.